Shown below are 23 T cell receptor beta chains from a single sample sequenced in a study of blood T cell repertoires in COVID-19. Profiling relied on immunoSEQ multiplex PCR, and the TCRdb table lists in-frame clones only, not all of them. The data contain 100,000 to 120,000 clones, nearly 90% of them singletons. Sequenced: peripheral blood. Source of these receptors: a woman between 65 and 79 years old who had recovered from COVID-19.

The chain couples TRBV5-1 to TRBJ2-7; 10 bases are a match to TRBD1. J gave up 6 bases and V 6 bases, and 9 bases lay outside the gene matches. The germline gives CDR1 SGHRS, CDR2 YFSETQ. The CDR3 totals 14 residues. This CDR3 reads CASNPGQGGTEQYF. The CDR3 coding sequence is TGCGCCAGCAATCCCGGACAGGGGGGTACCGAGCAGTACTTC.

CDR3 in DNA: TGTGCCAGCAGCCAGAACTCAGGGTATGGAAACACCATATATTTT. Protein product: CASSQNSGYGNTIYF. The rearrangement links TRBV7-2 to TRBJ1-3, with D possibly matching TRBD1 (5 bases). V was pared by 5 bases and J by 3 bases, with 14 bases between. The CDR3 is 15 amino acids. Germline V gives CDR1 SGHTA, CDR2 FQGNSA.

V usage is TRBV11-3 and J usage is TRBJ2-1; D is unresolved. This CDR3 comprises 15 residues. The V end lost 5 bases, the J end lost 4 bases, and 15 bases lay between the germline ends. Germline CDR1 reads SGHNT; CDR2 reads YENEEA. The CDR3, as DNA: TGTGCCAGCAGCCCGAAGGCGGATGGATACAATGAGCAGTTCTTC. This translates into CASSPKADGYNEQFF.

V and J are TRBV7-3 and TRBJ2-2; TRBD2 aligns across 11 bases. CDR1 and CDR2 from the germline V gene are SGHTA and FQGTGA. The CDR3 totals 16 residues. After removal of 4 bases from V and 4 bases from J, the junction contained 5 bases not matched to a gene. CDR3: CASSSRLAGSTGELFF. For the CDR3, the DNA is TGTGCCAGCAGCTCCAGACTAGCGGGAAGCACCGGGGAGCTGTTTTTT.

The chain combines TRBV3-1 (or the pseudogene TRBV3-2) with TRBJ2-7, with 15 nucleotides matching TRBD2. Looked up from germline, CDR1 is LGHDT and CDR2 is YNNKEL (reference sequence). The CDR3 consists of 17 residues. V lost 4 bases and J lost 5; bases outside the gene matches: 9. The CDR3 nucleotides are TGTGCCAGCAGCCGAGGACTAGCGGGAGGGGGTGGGCACGAGCAGTACTTC. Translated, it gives CASSRGLAGGGGHEQYF.

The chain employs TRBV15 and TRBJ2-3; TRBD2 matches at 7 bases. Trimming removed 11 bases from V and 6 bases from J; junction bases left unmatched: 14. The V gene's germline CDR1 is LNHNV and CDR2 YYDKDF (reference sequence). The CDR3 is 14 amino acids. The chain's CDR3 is CASERGALGDTQYF. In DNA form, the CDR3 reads TGTGCCTCAGAGCGGGGTGCACTAGGCGATACGCAGTATTTT. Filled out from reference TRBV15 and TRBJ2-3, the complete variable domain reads DAMVIQNPRYQVTQFGKPVTLSCSQTLNHNVMYWYQQKSSQAPKLLFHYYDKDFNNEADTPDNFQSRRPNTSFCFLDIRSPGLGDTAMYLCASERGALGDTQYFGPGTRLTVL.

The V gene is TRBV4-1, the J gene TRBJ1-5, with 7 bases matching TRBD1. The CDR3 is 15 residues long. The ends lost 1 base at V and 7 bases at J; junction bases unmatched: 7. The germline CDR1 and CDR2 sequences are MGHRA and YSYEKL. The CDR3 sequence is CASSQGTGGRQPQHF. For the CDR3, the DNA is TGCGCCAGCAGCCAAGGGACAGGTGGTCGGCAGCCCCAGCATTTT.

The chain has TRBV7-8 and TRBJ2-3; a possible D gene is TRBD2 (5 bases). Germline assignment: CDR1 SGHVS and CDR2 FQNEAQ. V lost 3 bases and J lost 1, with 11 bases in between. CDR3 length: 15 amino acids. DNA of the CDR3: TGTGCCAGCAGCTTTGGAGGTGGGGGCACAGATACGCAGTATTTT. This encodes CASSFGGGGTDTQYF.

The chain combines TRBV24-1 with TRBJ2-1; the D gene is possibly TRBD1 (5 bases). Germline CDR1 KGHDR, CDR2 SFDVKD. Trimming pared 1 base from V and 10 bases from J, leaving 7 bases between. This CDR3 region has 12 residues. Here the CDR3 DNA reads TGTGCCACCAGTGATTTTGGGGCCGAGCAGTTCTTC. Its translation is CATSDFGAEQFF.

CDR3 bases: TGTGCCACCCAGTCGGGCCGGACGGGGAGCGGAAATAACTACGAGCAGTACTTC. Its translation is CATQSGRTGSGNNYEQYF. The chain combines TRBV9 with TRBJ2-7; TRBD2 might be the D (5 bases). Germline-derived CDR1 and CDR2 are SGDLS and YYNGEE. Trimming stripped 9 bases from V and 3 bases from J, with 31 bases between. The CDR3 is 18 amino acids.

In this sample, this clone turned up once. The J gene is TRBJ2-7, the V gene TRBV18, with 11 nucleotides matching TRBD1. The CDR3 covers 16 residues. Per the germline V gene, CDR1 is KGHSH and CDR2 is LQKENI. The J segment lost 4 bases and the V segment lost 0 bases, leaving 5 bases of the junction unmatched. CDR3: CASSPPGTGGWYEQYF. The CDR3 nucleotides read TGTGCCAGCTCACCACCAGGGACAGGGGGTTGGTACGAGCAGTACTTC.

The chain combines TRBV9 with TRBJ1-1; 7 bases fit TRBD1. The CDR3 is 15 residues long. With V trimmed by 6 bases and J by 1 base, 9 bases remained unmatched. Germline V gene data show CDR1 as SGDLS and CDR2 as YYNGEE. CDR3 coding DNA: TGTGCCAGCACCAGACAGGGAACAACGAACACTGAAGCTTTCTTT. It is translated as CASTRQGTTNTEAFF.

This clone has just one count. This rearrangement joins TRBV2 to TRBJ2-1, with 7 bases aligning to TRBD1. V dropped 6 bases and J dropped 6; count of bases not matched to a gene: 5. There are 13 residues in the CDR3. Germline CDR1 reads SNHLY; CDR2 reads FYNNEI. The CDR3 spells CASSLQGTNEQFF. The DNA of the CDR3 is TGTGCCAGCAGCCTACAGGGGACCAATGAGCAGTTCTTC.

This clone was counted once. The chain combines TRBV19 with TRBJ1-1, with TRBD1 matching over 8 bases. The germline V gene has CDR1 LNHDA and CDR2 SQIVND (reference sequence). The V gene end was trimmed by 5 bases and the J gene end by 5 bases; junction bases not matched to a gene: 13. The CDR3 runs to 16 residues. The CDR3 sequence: CASSPRDRRGRTEAFF. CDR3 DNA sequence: TGTGCCAGTAGTCCCCGGGACAGGCGGGGGAGAACTGAAGCTTTCTTT.

The CDR3 sequence: CASSLNRGLSEQYF. In DNA, the CDR3 is TGTGCCAGCAGCCTTAATAGGGGGTTAAGCGAGCAGTACTTC. V gene TRBV7-2 combines with J gene TRBJ2-7, with a possible D match to TRBD1 (6 bases). Per the germline V gene, CDR1 is SGHTA and CDR2 is FQGNSA. This CDR3 comprises 14 residues. With 5 bases removed from V and 6 bases from J, the gap between germline ends came to 17 bases.

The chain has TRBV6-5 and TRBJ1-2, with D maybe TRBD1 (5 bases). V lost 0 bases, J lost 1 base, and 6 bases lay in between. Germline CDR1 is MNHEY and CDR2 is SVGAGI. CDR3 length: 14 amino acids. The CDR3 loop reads CASSYSRDNYGYTF. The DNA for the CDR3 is TGTGCCAGCAGTTACTCCAGGGATAACTATGGCTACACCTTC.

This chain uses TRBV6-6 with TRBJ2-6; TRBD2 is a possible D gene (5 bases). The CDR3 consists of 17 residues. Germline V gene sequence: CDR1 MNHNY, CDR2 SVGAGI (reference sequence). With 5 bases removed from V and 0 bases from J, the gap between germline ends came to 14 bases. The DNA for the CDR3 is TGTGCCAGCAGTCCCGGACTTTCCGTCTCTGGGGCCAACGTCCTGACTTTC. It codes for CASSPGLSVSGANVLTF.

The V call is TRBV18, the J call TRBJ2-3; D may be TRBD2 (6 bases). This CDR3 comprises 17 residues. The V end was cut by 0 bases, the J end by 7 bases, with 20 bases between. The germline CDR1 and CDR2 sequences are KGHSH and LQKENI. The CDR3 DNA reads TGTGCCAGCTCACCACCAGGGGCGGGATCCGTCGGATATACGCAGTATTTT. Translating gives CASSPPGAGSVGYTQYF.

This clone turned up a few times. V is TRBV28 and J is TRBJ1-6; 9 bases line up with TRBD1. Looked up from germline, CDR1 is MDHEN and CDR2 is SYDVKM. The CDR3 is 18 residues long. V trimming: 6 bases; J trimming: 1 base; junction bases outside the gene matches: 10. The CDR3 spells CASSPPLGQGSYNSPLHF. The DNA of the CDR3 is TGTGCCAGCAGCCCTCCCCTAGGACAGGGGTCCTATAATTCACCCCTCCACTTT.

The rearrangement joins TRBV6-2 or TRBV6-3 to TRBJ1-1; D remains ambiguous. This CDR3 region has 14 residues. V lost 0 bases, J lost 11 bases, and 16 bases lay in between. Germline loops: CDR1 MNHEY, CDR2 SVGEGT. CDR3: CASSYSRILFLAFF. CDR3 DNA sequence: TGTGCCAGCAGTTACTCGAGGATTCTCTTTTTGGCTTTCTTT.

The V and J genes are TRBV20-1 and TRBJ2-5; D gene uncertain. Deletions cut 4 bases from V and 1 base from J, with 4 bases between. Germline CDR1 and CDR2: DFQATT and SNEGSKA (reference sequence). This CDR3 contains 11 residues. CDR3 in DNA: TGCAGTGCTACCCTCCAAGAGACCCAGTACTTC. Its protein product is CSATLQETQYF.

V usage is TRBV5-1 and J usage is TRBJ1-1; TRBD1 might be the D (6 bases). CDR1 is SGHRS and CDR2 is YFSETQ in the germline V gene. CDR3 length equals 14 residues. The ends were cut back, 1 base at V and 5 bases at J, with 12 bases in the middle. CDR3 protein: CASSLSGDWTEAFF. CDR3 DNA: TGCGCCAGCAGCTTGTCAGGGGATTGGACTGAAGCTTTCTTT.

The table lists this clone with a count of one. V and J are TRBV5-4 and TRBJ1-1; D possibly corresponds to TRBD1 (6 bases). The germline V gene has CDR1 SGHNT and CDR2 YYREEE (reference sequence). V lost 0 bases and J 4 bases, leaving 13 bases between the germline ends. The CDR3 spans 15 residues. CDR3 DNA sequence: TGTGCCAGCAGCTTGGATGTCGGGACACCCACTGAAGCTTTCTTT. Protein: CASSLDVGTPTEAFF.